A single sample is the source of the 29 T cell receptor beta chains below, sequenced in a study of T cell responses to AZD1222 COVID-19 vaccine. Produced via immunoSEQ multiplex PCR; TCRdb's table is partial and in-frame only. Here the sample spans about 270,000 clones, approximately 94% being singletons. This specimen consisted of peripheral blood, obtained 28 days after the second AZD1222 dose. The receptors derive from an adult who received the AZD1222 COVID-19 vaccine.

The chain carries TRBV4-3 and TRBJ1-2; D unresolved. Trimming removed 0 bases at V and 4 bases at J, with 6 bases between. The CDR3 consists of 13 residues. CDR1 and CDR2 (germline): LGHNA, YSLEER. The CDR3 DNA sequence: TGCGCCAGCAGCCAAGATAGAGCCTATGGCTACACCTTC. Encoded protein: CASSQDRAYGYTF.

The table lists this clone with a count of one. V is TRBV28 and J is TRBJ2-1; no reliable D call. Trimming took 5 bases from V and 9 from J, leaving 11 bases between them. Germline lookup yields CDR1 MDHEN and CDR2 SYDVKM. There are 12 residues in the CDR3. The CDR3, as DNA: TGTGCCAGCAGTACGCAATGGGGTGAGCAGTTCTTC. This gives the protein CASSTQWGEQFF.

The J gene is TRBJ2-7, the V gene TRBV28; perhaps D is TRBD1 or TRBD2 (7 bases each). V lost 10 bases to trimming and J lost 7 bases, with 20 bases between them. Germline values: CDR1 MDHEN, CDR2 SYDVKM. CDR3 length equals 13 residues. The CDR3 region has the DNA TGTGCCATAAGACAGGGAGGGACATGGGAGCAGTACTTC. Protein sequence: CAIRQGGTWEQYF.

The chain couples TRBV6-1 to TRBJ1-5; D is uncertain. Trimming removed 1 base from V and 0 bases from J, with 7 bases in between. The CDR3 has 15 amino acids. Germline loops: CDR1 MNHNS, CDR2 SASEGT. This chain's CDR3 is CASSEGPYSNQPQHF. CDR3 nucleotides: TGTGCCAGCAGTGAAGGTCCCTATAGCAATCAGCCCCAGCATTTT.

V is TRBV19 and J is TRBJ2-1; 9 bases align to TRBD2. The CDR3 length is 15 residues. From germline, CDR1 is LNHDA and CDR2 SQIVND (reference sequence). Unmatched junction bases numbered 8, after V lost 6 bases and J lost 5 bases. The CDR3, as DNA: TGTGCCAGTAGCAGGGGACTAGCAATAAACAATGAGCAGTTCTTC. It translates to CASSRGLAINNEQFF. The full variable domain, rest sourced from reference TRBV19 and TRBJ2-1, is DGGITQSPKYLFRKEGQNVTLSCEQNLNHDAMYWYRQDPGQGLRLIYYSQIVNDFQKGDIAEGYSVSREKKESFPLTVTSAQKNPTAFYLCASSRGLAINNEQFFGPGTRLTVL.

This chain joins TRBV18 and TRBJ1-1; unclear D gene. Per germline, CDR1 KGHSH and CDR2 LQKENI. V was shortened by 6 bases and J by 1 base, with 9 bases between the two germline ends. CDR3 size: 13 residues. CDR3 residues: CASSVTQNTEAFF. The DNA for the CDR3 is TGTGCCAGCTCCGTGACCCAGAACACTGAAGCTTTCTTT.

This rearrangement joins TRBV19 to TRBJ1-5; no definite D call. Per germline, CDR1 LNHDA and CDR2 SQIVND (reference sequence). This CDR3 region has 15 residues. Trimming stripped 9 bases from V and 0 bases from J, with 15 bases between. The CDR3 DNA sequence: TGTGCCAGCCGGTGGGAGGTTGCTAGCAATCAGCCCCAGCATTTT. Its protein is CASRWEVASNQPQHF.

The chain couples TRBV18 to TRBJ1-3; no clear D gene. This CDR3 is built from 15 residues. The V and J ends lost 2 bases and 0 bases respectively, with 8 bases between them. Germline lookup yields CDR1 KGHSH and CDR2 LQKENI. CDR3 in amino acids: CASSPSRNSGNTIYF. The CDR3 region has the DNA TGTGCCAGCTCACCAAGCCGAAACTCTGGAAACACCATATATTTT.

This clone was seen a few times. J is TRBJ2-2 and V is TRBV25-1; the match to TRBD1 covers 10 bases. The V segment lost 4 bases and the J segment 1 base; nucleotides outside the gene matches: 3. This CDR3 is built from 16 residues. Germline lookup yields CDR1 MGHDK and CDR2 SYGVNS. The CDR3: CASSAGTGVNTGELFF. The CDR3, as DNA: TGTGCCAGCAGTGCGGGGACAGGGGTGAACACCGGGGAGCTGTTTTTT.

The rearrangement joins TRBV6-5 to TRBJ2-3; possible D gene TRBD2, 5 bases. Trimming stripped 4 bases from V and 6 bases from J, with 14 bases between. Germline V gives CDR1 MNHEY, CDR2 SVGAGI. CDR3 length equals 14 residues. In DNA, the CDR3 is TGTGCCAGCAGTTCTGTCGCGGGTAGGGATACGCAGTATTTT. Its protein is CASSSVAGRDTQYF.

The chain combines TRBV5-4 with TRBJ2-7; D remains unclear. The CDR3 loop spans 13 amino acids. Germline CDR1 reads SGHNT; CDR2 reads YYREEE (reference sequence). V shed 0 bases and J shed 7 bases, with 11 bases lying between them. The CDR3 protein is CASSLVAQEEQYF. The CDR3 DNA is TGTGCCAGCAGCTTGGTAGCCCAGGAGGAGCAGTACTTC.

This clone occurred once. The V call is TRBV5-4, the J call TRBJ1-1, with 9 bases identical to TRBD1. This CDR3 contains 15 residues. J lost 6 bases, V lost 3 bases, and 9 bases had no gene match. Germline V lookup: CDR1 SGHNT, CDR2 YYREEE (reference sequence). CDR3 sequence (DNA): TGTGCCAGCAGCTGGCCAGGGACAGGGAGCCCTGAAGCTTTCTTT. Amino acids: CASSWPGTGSPEAFF.

The V call is TRBV10-3, the J call TRBJ2-7, with TRBD1 identical over 11 bases. Per germline, CDR1 ENHRY and CDR2 SYGVKD. This CDR3 is 14 amino acids long. J lost 2 bases, V lost 6 bases, and 3 bases had no gene match. The CDR3 region has the DNA TGTGCCATCAGAGGACAGGGGGCCGCCTACGAGCAGTACTTC. Translation gives CAIRGQGAAYEQYF.

The chain couples TRBV23-1 to TRBJ1-6; D call uncertain. TRBV23-1 is marked as an open reading frame, function uncertain. Trimming removed 5 bases from V and 5 bases from J, with 13 bases in between. The CDR3 has 15 amino acids. CDR3 sequence reads: CASSTWQANNSPLHF. Here the CDR3 DNA reads TGCGCCAGCAGTACCTGGCAGGCAAATAATTCACCCCTCCACTTT.

This sequence joins TRBV19 and TRBJ1-1; 8 positions match TRBD1. Germline trimming cut 5 bases from V and 5 bases from J; bases unmatched to any gene: 10. Per the germline V gene, CDR1 is LNHDA and CDR2 is SQIVND (reference sequence). This CDR3 region has 15 residues. The CDR3 coding sequence is TGTGCCAGTAGTCTCCTCGGGACAGGAAGGACTGAAGCTTTCTTT. It yields the protein CASSLLGTGRTEAFF.

DNA of the CDR3: TGTGCCAGCAGCCAAGGAGTACGGTGGGGCACAGATACGCAGTATTTT. Translated: CASSQGVRWGTDTQYF. The V and J genes are TRBV4-2 and TRBJ2-3; no firm D call. The V gene lost 1 base and the J gene lost 1 base, with 12 bases spanning the gap. CDR1 is LGHNA and CDR2 is YNFKEQ in the germline V gene. This CDR3 has 16 amino acids.

This chain joins TRBV7-9 and TRBJ2-7; the D is unclear. This CDR3 spans 12 amino acids. The V and J ends lost 3 bases and 5 bases respectively, with 8 bases between them. Germline V gives CDR1 SEHNR, CDR2 FQNEAQ (reference sequence). CDR3 region: CASSLGTHEQYF. DNA of the CDR3: TGTGCCAGCAGCTTGGGTACCCACGAGCAGTACTTC.

This chain uses TRBV7-2 with TRBJ1-2; 9 nucleotides match TRBD1. Germline CDR1 and CDR2: SGHTA and FQGNSA. Trimming cost V 5 bases and J 5 bases; bases outside gene matches: 9. The CDR3 has 15 residues. The CDR3 DNA reads TGTGCCAGCAGCCCCAGCCAGGGACAGGGTTATGGCTACACCTTC. Translating gives CASSPSQGQGYGYTF.

This chain links TRBV5-1 with TRBJ1-2, with D perhaps matching TRBD1 (5 bases). The germline CDR1 and CDR2 sequences are SGHRS and YFSETQ. There are 14 residues in the CDR3. The V gene lost 2 bases and the J gene lost 6 bases, with 14 bases spanning the gap. The CDR3 DNA reads as TGCGCCAGCAGCTTTGAGGGAGGGACCCATGGCTACACCTTC. Encoded protein: CASSFEGGTHGYTF.

The genes are TRBV9 and TRBJ1-2; TRBD1 is a possible D gene (5 bases). With 4 bases removed from V and 1 base from J, the gap between germline ends came to 11 bases. There are 14 residues in the CDR3. Germline assignment: CDR1 SGDLS and CDR2 YYNGEE. The CDR3 nucleotides read TGTGCCAGCAGCCCTGGACACCTTAACTATGGCTACACCTTC. Residues: CASSPGHLNYGYTF.

This rearrangement joins TRBV20-1 to TRBJ1-1; no firm D call. CDR3 length: 11 residues. V lost 5 bases and J 7 bases, leaving 11 bases between the germline ends. CDR1 and CDR2 from the germline V gene are DFQATT and SNEGSKA (reference sequence). The CDR3, as DNA: TGCAGTGCTTATCTCCGGGGTGAAGCTTTCTTT. Protein sequence: CSAYLRGEAFF.

This rearrangement joins TRBV4-1 to TRBJ2-3; TRBD2 aligns across 12 bases. CDR3 length equals 22 residues. Germline V gene lookup returns CDR1 MGHRA and CDR2 YSYEKL. J lost 1 base, V lost 5 bases, and 22 bases had no gene match. CDR3 loop: CASSSRDRILAGGQVGTDTQYF. CDR3 nucleotide sequence: TGCGCCAGCAGCTCACGGGACAGGATACTAGCGGGGGGCCAGGTGGGCACAGATACGCAGTATTTT.

This clone showed up just a few times. This chain uses TRBV7-3 with TRBJ2-2, with 7 bases that match TRBD2. Germline V lookup: CDR1 SGHTA, CDR2 FQGTGA. The CDR3 runs to 16 residues. V trimming: 8 bases; J trimming: 0 bases; junction bases outside the gene matches: 9. The CDR3 protein is CASRRVAGTNTGELFF. For the CDR3, the DNA is TGTGCCAGCCGTCGGGTAGCGGGCACGAACACCGGGGAGCTGTTTTTT.

The chain links TRBV7-2 to TRBJ2-5; no clear D. The CDR3 length is 14 residues. V lost 4 bases and J 5 bases, leaving 14 bases between the germline ends. Germline V gene data show CDR1 as SGHTA and CDR2 as FQGNSA. For the CDR3, the DNA is TGTGCCAGCAGCTCCCCCCCCTCCGGGGAGACCCAGTACTTC. Translated, it gives CASSSPPSGETQYF.

The genes are TRBV7-9 and TRBJ1-1; perhaps TRBD1 as D (5 bases). This CDR3 has 15 residues. CDR1 SEHNR and CDR2 FQNEAQ come from the germline V gene (reference sequence). Between the trimmed V and J ends, which lost 5 bases and 4 bases, there was a span of 17 bases. This CDR3 is CASSAMGQGGTEAFF. CDR3 bases: TGTGCCAGCAGCGCCATGGGCCAGGGAGGCACTGAAGCTTTCTTT.

This clone showed up just once. CDR3 sequence reads: CASSPVGSYGYTF. CDR3 DNA: TGTGCCAGCAGCCCTGTGGGCAGCTATGGCTACACCTTC. V is TRBV12-3 or TRBV12-4 and J is TRBJ1-2; the D is unclear. V shed 6 bases and J shed 4 bases, with 12 bases lying between them. CDR3 length: 13 amino acids.

The chain employs TRBV9 and TRBJ2-5; no firm D call. Germline V gene sequence: CDR1 SGDLS, CDR2 YYNGEE. V was pared by 3 bases and J by 4 bases, with 7 bases between. The CDR3 is 12 residues long. The CDR3 loop is CASSAFGETQYF. The CDR3 DNA sequence: TGTGCCAGCAGCGCCTTCGGAGAGACCCAGTACTTC. The full variable domain, in which reference TRBV9 and TRBJ2-5 provide the parts outside the CDR3, is DSGVTQTPKHLITATGQRVTLRCSPRSGDLSVYWYQQSLDQGLQFLIQYYNGEERAKGNILERFSAQQFPDLHSELNLSSLELGDSALYFCASSAFGETQYFGPGTRLLVL.

The rearrangement uses TRBV4-1 and TRBJ2-1; D is perhaps TRBD1 or TRBD2 (5 bases each). The germline V gene has CDR1 MGHRA and CDR2 YSYEKL. This CDR3 contains 15 residues. V lost 1 base and J 5 bases, leaving 12 bases between the germline ends. CDR3: CASSQVLGTNNEQFF. The DNA for the CDR3 is TGCGCCAGCAGCCAAGTCCTCGGGACGAACAATGAGCAGTTCTTC.

This clone was recorded a few times. V usage is TRBV4-1 and J usage is TRBJ1-5; D possibly corresponds to TRBD1 (6 bases). The germline V and J ends were trimmed by 2 bases and 0 bases, with 17 bases remaining between them. Germline V gene sequence: CDR1 MGHRA, CDR2 YSYEKL. The CDR3 contains 18 residues. The CDR3, as DNA: TGCGCCAGCAGCCAATCAGGACAGAGAGTTCATAGCAATCAGCCCCAGCATTTT. It specifies CASSQSGQRVHSNQPQHF.